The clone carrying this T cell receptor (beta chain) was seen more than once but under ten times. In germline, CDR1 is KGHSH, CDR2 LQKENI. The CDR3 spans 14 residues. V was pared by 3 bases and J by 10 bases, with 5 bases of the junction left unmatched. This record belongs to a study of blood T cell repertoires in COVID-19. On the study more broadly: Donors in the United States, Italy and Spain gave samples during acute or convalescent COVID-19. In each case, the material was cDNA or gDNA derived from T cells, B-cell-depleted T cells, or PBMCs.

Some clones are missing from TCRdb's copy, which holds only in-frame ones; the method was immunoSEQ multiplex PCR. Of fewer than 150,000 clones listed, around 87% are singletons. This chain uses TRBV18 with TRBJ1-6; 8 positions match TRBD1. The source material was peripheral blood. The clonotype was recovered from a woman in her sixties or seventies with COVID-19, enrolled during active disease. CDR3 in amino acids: CASSPTGVGSPLHF. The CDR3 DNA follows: TGTGCCAGCTCACCGACAGGGGTCGGGTCACCCCTCCACTTT. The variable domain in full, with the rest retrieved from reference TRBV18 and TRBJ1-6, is NAGVMQNPRHLVRRRGQEARLRCSPMKGHSHVYWYRQLPEEGLKFMVYLQKENIIDESGMPKERFSAEFPKEGPSILRIQQVVRGDSAAYFCASSPTGVGSPLHFGNGTRLTVT.